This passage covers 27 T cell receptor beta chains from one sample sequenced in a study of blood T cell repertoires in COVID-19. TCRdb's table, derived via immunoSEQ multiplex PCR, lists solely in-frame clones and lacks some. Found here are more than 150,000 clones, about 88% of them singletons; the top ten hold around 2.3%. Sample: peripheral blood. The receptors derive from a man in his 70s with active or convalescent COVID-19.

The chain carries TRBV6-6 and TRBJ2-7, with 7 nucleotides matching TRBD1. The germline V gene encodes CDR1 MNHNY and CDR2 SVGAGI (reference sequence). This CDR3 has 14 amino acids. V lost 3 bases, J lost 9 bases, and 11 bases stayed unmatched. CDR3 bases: TGTGCCAGCAGTTATGGGCAGGGGGAAACCGGGCAGTACTTC. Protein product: CASSYGQGETGQYF.

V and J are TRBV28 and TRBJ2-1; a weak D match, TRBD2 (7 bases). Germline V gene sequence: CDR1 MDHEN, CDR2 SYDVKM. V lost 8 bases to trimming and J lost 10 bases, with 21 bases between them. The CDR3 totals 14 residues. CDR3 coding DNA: TGTGCCAGCCAGAGGGGGGGCTTCTTGGAAGAGCAGTTCTTC. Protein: CASQRGGFLEEQFF.

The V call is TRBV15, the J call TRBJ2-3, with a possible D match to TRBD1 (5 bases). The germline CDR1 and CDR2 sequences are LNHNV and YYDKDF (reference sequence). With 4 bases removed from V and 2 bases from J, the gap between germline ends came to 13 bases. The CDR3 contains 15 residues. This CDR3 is CATSKGQGYTDTQYF. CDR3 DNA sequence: TGTGCCACCAGCAAGGGGCAGGGTTACACAGATACGCAGTATTTT.

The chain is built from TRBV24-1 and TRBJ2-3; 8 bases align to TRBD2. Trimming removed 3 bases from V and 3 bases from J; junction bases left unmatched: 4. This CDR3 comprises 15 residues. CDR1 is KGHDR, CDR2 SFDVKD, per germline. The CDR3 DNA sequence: TGTGCCACCAGTGATCAACTAGCGGAGACAGATACGCAGTATTTT. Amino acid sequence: CATSDQLAETDTQYF.

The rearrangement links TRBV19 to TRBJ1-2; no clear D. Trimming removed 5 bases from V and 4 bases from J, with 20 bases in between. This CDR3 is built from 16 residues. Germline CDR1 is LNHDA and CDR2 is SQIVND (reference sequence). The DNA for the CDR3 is TGTGCCAGTAGTCCGCTGGGGAGGGCTGACATCTATGGCTACACCTTC. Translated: CASSPLGRADIYGYTF. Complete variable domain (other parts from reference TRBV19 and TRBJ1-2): DGGITQSPKYLFRKEGQNVTLSCEQNLNHDAMYWYRQDPGQGLRLIYYSQIVNDFQKGDIAEGYSVSREKKESFPLTVTSAQKNPTAFYLCASSPLGRADIYGYTFGSGTRLTVV.

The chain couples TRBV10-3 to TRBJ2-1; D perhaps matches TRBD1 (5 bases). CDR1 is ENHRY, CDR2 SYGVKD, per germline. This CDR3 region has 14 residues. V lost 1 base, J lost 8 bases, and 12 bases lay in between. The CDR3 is CAISEFTEGDEQFF. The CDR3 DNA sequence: TGTGCCATCAGTGAGTTCACTGAAGGGGATGAGCAGTTCTTC.

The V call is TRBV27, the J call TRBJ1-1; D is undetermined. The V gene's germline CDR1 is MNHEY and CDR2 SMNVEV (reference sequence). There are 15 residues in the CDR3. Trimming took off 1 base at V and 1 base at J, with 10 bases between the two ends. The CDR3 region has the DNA TGTGCCAGCAGTTTATTGGCAGGTCGGAACACTGAAGCTTTCTTT. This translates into CASSLLAGRNTEAFF.

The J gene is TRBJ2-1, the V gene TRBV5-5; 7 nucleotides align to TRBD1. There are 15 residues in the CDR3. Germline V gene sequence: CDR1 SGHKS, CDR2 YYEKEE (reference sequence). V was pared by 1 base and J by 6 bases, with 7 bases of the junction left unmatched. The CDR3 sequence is CASSLFGAGGNEQFF. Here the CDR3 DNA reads TGTGCCAGCAGCTTGTTTGGGGCAGGGGGCAATGAGCAGTTCTTC.

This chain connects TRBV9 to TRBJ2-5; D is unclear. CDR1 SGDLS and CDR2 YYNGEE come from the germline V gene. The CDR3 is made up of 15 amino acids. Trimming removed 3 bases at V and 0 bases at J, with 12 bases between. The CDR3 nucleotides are TGTGCCAGCAGCGCCCGGGTCGAGTACCAAGAGACCCAGTACTTC. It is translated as CASSARVEYQETQYF.

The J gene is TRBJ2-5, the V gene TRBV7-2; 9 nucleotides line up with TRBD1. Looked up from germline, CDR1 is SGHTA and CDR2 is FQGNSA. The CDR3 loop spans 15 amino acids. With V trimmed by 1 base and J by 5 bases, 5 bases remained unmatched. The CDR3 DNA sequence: TGTGCCAGCAGCTTAGGAACAGGGGGCGGGGAGACCCAGTACTTC. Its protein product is CASSLGTGGGETQYF.

CDR3 DNA: TGTGCCATCAGTGAGTCCGGGACAACTAATGAAAAACTGTTTTTT. Encoded protein: CAISESGTTNEKLFF. The chain couples TRBV10-3 to TRBJ1-4; D gene uncertain. The germline CDR1 and CDR2 sequences are ENHRY and SYGVKD. Trimming left V 0 bases short and J 0 bases short, with 5 bases between. The CDR3 is 15 residues long.

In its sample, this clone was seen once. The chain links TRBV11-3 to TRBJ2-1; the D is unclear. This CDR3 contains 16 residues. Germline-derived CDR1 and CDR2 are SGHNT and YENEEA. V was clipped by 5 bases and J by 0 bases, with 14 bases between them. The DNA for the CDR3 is TGTGCCAGCAGCGCGGCCGCCCCCAGCTCCTACAATGAGCAGTTCTTC. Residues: CASSAAAPSSYNEQFF.

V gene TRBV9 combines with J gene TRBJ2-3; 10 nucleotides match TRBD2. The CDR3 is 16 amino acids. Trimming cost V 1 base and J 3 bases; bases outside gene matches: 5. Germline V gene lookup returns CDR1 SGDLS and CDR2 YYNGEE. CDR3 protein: CASSVRASGGTDTQYF. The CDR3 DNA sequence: TGTGCCAGCAGCGTAAGGGCTAGCGGGGGAACAGATACGCAGTATTTT.

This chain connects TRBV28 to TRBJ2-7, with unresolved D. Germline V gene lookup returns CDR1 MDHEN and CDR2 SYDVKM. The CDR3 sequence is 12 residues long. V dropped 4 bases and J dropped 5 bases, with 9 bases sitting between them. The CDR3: CASSSNSHEQYF. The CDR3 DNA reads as TGTGCCAGCAGTTCAAACAGCCACGAGCAGTACTTC.

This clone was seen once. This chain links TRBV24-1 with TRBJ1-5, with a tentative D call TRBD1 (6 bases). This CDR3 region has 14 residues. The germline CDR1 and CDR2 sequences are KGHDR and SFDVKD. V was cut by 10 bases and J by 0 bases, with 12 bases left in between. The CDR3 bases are TGTGCCACGCAGGACAGTGATAGCAATCAGCCCCAGCATTTT. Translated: CATQDSDSNQPQHF.

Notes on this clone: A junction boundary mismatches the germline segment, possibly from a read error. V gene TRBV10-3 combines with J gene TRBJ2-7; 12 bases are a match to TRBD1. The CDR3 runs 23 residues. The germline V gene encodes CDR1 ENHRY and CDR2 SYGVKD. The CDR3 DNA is TGTGCAATCAGAGTCCCAATTTTCGTCCCCGGGACAGGGGGCATTATCGTATCCTACGAGCAGTACTTC. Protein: CAIRVPIFVPGTGGIIVSYEQYF.

The CDR3 DNA reads TGTGCCAGCAGCAGACAAGATACGCAGTATTTT. Translation gives CASSRQDTQYF. The chain employs TRBV3-1 (or the pseudogene TRBV3-2) and TRBJ2-3; D call uncertain. Germline values: CDR1 LGHDT, CDR2 YNNKEL (reference sequence). The CDR3 is made up of 11 amino acids. V lost 5 bases, J lost 5 bases, and 5 bases lay in between.

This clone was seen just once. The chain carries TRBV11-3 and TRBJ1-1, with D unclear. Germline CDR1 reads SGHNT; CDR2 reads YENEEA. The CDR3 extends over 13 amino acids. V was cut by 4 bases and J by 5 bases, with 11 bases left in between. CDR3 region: CASSYDGITEAFF. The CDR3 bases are TGTGCCAGCAGCTACGACGGGATTACTGAAGCTTTCTTT.

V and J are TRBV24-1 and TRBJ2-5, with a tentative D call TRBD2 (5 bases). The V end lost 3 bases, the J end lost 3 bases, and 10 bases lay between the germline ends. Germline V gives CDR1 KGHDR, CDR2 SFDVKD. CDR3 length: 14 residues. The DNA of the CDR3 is TGTGCCACCAGTGATCCGTACGGGGAAGAGACCCAGTACTTC. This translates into CATSDPYGEETQYF.

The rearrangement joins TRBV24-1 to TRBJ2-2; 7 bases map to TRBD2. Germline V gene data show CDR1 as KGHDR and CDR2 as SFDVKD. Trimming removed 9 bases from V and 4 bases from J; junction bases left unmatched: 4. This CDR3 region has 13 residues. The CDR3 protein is CATAGDVTGELFF. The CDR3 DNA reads TGTGCCACCGCGGGAGACGTCACCGGGGAGCTGTTTTTT.

DNA for the CDR3: TGTGCCAGCAGCCGCCGGGACAGGGGAAACTTGAGGTATGGCTACACCTTC. Protein sequence: CASSRRDRGNLRYGYTF. The genes are TRBV3-1 (or the pseudogene TRBV3-2) and TRBJ1-2; 10 bases line up with TRBD1. The CDR3 is 17 amino acids. The V and J ends lost 4 bases and 5 bases, in that order; junction bases with no gene match: 13. The germline V gene encodes CDR1 LGHDT and CDR2 YNNKEL (reference sequence).

The DNA for the CDR3 is TGTGCCAGCAGTTTAAGGTGGACAGGGACTAGCAATCAGCCCCAGCATTTT. This sequence encodes CASSLRWTGTSNQPQHF. The rearrangement uses TRBV27 and TRBJ1-5; TRBD1 matches 8 bases. The CDR3 totals 17 residues. V was pared by 2 bases and J by 0 bases, with 6 bases of the junction left unmatched. From germline, CDR1 is MNHEY and CDR2 SMNVEV (reference sequence).

CDR3 region: CASSLAHTEQETQYF. DNA of the CDR3: TGTGCCAGCAGCTTGGCTCATACAGAGCAAGAGACCCAGTACTTC. The chain employs TRBV7-7 and TRBJ2-5; no firm D call. This CDR3 spans 15 amino acids. Trimming took off 3 bases at V and 2 bases at J, with 13 bases between the two ends. Germline lookup yields CDR1 SSHAT and CDR2 FNYEAQ (reference sequence).

CDR3 DNA sequence: TGTGCCAGCAGCCCTACCGCGGCGGGTGCAACTAGCACCTTC. Encoded protein: CASSPTAAGATSTF. The chain combines TRBV3-1 (or the pseudogene TRBV3-2) with TRBJ1-2; D uncertain. The CDR3 totals 14 residues. Germline loops: CDR1 LGHDT, CDR2 YNNKEL (reference sequence). Trimming took 4 bases from V and 13 from J, leaving 22 bases between them.

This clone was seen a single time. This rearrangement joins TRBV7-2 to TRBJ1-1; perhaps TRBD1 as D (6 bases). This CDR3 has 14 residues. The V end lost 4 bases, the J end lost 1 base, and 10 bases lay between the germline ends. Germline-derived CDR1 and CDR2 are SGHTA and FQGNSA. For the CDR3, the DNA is TGTGCCAGCAGCTCATCACAGGGGAACACTGAAGCTTTCTTT. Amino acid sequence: CASSSSQGNTEAFF.

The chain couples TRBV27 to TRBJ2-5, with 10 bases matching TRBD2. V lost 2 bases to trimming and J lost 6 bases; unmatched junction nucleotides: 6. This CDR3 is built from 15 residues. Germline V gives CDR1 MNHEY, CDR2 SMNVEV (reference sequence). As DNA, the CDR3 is TGTGCCAGCAGTTTAGACGGTAGCGGGGGGAAGACCCAGTACTTC. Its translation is CASSLDGSGGKTQYF.

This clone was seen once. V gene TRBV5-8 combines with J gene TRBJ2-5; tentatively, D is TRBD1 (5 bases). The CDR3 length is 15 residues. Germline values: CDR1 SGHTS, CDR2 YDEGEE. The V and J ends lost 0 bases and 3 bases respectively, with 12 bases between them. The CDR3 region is CASSLAGAEKETQYF. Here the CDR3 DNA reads TGTGCCAGCAGCTTGGCTGGGGCTGAGAAAGAGACCCAGTACTTC. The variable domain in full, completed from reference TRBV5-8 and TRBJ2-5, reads EAGVTQSPTHLIKTRGQQATLRCSPISGHTSVYWYQQALGLGLQFLLWYDEGEERNRGNFPPRFSGRQFPNYSSELNVNALELEDSALYLCASSLAGAEKETQYFGPGTRLLVL.